The rows below give T cell receptor beta chains drawn from one sample of a study of T cell clones after liver transplantation. Libraries were prepared by immunoSEQ multiplex PCR; TCRdb keeps only in-frame clonotypes and omits some of them. The profile shows roughly 20,000 clones, around 84% of them singletons. Source: CD8+ T cells from blood, taken 48 months after liver transplant. The receptors were gathered from a human patient who received a liver transplant. Among the T cells, some may be from the graft donor. Each CDR3 is given with its conserved first and last residue. D genes are given only for firm matches. The size entry is marked missing in some rows and otherwise reads once, few, many or a size class.

v_call	clone_size	d_call	j_call	cdr3_nt	cdr3_aa
TRBV9	few	TRBD2	TRBJ2-1	TGTGCCAGCAGCGTAGACGGGGGGGCGTTTGAGCAGTTCTTC	CASSVDGGAFEQFF
TRBV28	NA	NA	TRBJ2-1	TGTGCCAGCAGACTCCGGGGGCTCCGGAGCAATGAGCAGTTCTTC	CASRLRGLRSNEQFF
TRBV4-3	NA	NA	TRBJ2-4	TGCGCCAGCAGCCAGGGTGGGCACATTCAGTACTTC	CASSQGGHIQYF
TRBV7-3	NA	TRBD2	TRBJ2-5	TGTGCCAGCAGCCCCACAGGACTAGCCCAAGAGACCCAGTACTTC	CASSPTGLAQETQYF
TRBV20-1	few	TRBD1	TRBJ1-1	TGCAGTGAGACAGGGACCACTGAAGCTTTCTTT	CSETGTTEAFF
TRBV2	NA	NA	TRBJ2-4	TGTGCCAGCAGTGAGGGGGAAGCCAAAAACATTCAGTACTTC	CASSEGEAKNIQYF
TRBV27	NA	NA	TRBJ2-5	TGTGCCAGCAGTCAGAAACCGGTCAGGGAGACCCAGTACTTC	CASSQKPVRETQYF
TRBV5-4	few	NA	TRBJ2-7	TGTGCCGCTTCGGTCCCTTACGAGCAGTACTTC	CAASVPYEQYF
TRBV7-9	medium-sized	TRBD1	TRBJ1-2	TGTGCCAGCAGCTTAGTAGAAGGGGGCGTCGGCTACACCTTC	CASSLVEGGVGYTF
TRBV27	NA	TRBD1	TRBJ2-7	TGTGCCAGCAGTTTAACAGGGGACCACCTCTACGAGCAGTACTTC	CASSLTGDHLYEQYF
TRBV28	NA	TRBD2	TRBJ2-7	TGTGCCAGCAGTCTATCCCTTGGGACTAGCGTCGCCTACGAGCAGTACTTC	CASSLSLGTSVAYEQYF
TRBV7-9	NA	NA	TRBJ2-7	TGTGCCAGCAGGGGGGGTGCGTTGTCCGAGCAGTACTTC	CASRGGALSEQYF
TRBV4-3	NA	NA	TRBJ2-7	TGCGCCAGCAGCCAAGTACCGAGTTCCTCCTACGAGCAGTACTTC	CASSQVPSSSYEQYF
TRBV5-1	NA	TRBD2	TRBJ2-7	TGCGCCAGCAGTTCCGGGACTAGCGTCTACGAGCAGTACTTC	CASSSGTSVYEQYF
TRBV4-3	NA	NA	TRBJ2-7	TGCGCCAGCAGCCAAGGGTCAAGGACCTACGAGCAGTACTTC	CASSQGSRTYEQYF
TRBV18	NA	NA	TRBJ2-7	TGTGCCAGCTCAGGGGGTAGCGGAAGCTCCTACGAGCAGTACTTC	CASSGGSGSSYEQYF
TRBV7-9	NA	TRBD2	TRBJ2-3	TGTGCCAGCAGCTTATCCCTAGCGGGGGACACAGATACGCAGTATTTT	CASSLSLAGDTDTQYF
TRBV6-6	NA	NA	TRBJ2-7	TGTGCCAGCAGAACAGGTTACGAGCAGTACTTC	CASRTGYEQYF
TRBV4-3	once	TRBD2	TRBJ2-1	TGCGCCAGCAGCCAAGATACTAGCGGTAAGGGGGAGCAGTTCTTC	CASSQDTSGKGEQFF
TRBV5-6	NA	TRBD1	TRBJ2-7	TGTGCCAGCCACCGGGACAGGGGCCACGAGCAGTACTTC	CASHRDRGHEQYF
TRBV9	NA	TRBD2	TRBJ2-1	TGTGCCAGCAGCGGGACTAGCAGCTACAATGAGCAGTTCTTC	CASSGTSSYNEQFF
TRBV18	NA	NA	TRBJ2-3	TGTGCCAGCTCCCTAGATACGCAGTATTTT	CASSLDTQYF
TRBV5-6	NA	NA	TRBJ2-5	TGTGCCAGCAGCTTGGATCGGGGCTGGGAGACCCAGTACTTC	CASSLDRGWETQYF
TRBV4-3	NA	NA	TRBJ2-6	TGCGCCAGCAGCCAAGATGGCAGATCTGGGGCCAACGTCCTGACTTTC	CASSQDGRSGANVLTF
TRBV14	NA	NA	TRBJ2-4	TGTGCCAGCAGCCTTAGAACTACCAGGTTGGAAAACATTCAGTACTTC	CASSLRTTRLENIQYF
TRBV28	NA	TRBD2	TRBJ2-7	TGTGCCAGCAGTATTACCTGGGGACTAGCGGACCCCTACGAGCAGTACTTC	CASSITWGLADPYEQYF
TRBV7-9	NA	TRBD1	TRBJ1-2	TGTGCCAGCAGCTTAGACAGGGGTAGGGCTAACTATGGCTACACCTTC	CASSLDRGRANYGYTF
TRBV27	NA	TRBD1	TRBJ2-1	TGTGCCAGCAGTCCGGGGGACAGGTGGGAGCAGTTCTTC	CASSPGDRWEQFF
TRBV4-2	NA	NA	TRBJ2-2	TGTGCCAGCAGCCAAGATAAGGAAACCGGGGAGCTGTTTTTT	CASSQDKETGELFF
TRBV7-3	once	NA	TRBJ2-7	TGTGCCAGCAGCTTAGGATCGAGCCCCTACGAGCAGTACTTC	CASSLGSSPYEQYF
TRBV14	medium-sized	TRBD1	TRBJ2-5	TGTGCCAGCAGCTCAACGGGACAGGGCCTAGAGACCCAGTACTTC	CASSSTGQGLETQYF
TRBV5-4	medium-sized	TRBD1	TRBJ2-1	TGTGCCAGCAGCTCTACGGACAGGGGGCTGAATGAGCAGTTCTTC	CASSSTDRGLNEQFF
TRBV19	few	NA	TRBJ1-1	TGTGCCAGTAGAACGGGCCTTATGAGAGCTTTCTTT	CASRTGLMRAFF
TRBV6-1	NA	TRBD1	TRBJ2-7	TGTGCCAGCAACGGGCCGAGGGGGCCCTACGAGCAGTACTTC	CASNGPRGPYEQYF
TRBV12-2	NA	NA	TRBJ2-1	TGTGCAAGTCGCTTAGGAGTTTGGGCGAATGAGCAGTTCTTC	CASRLGVWANEQFF
TRBV5-1	NA	NA	TRBJ2-5	TGCGCCAGCAGCTTCGAGGCGGGGCCTCAAGAGACCCAGTACTTC	CASSFEAGPQETQYF
TRBV4-1	NA	NA	TRBJ2-6	TGCGCCAGCAGCCACCTCGGGGGTACCGGGGCCAACGTCCTGACTTTC	CASSHLGGTGANVLTF
TRBV7-3	NA	TRBD2	TRBJ2-3	TGTGCCAGCAGCCCCGTGGGTACTAGCGGGACTCTCACAGATACGCAGTATTTT	CASSPVGTSGTLTDTQYF
TRBV16	NA	TRBD1	TRBJ2-6	TGTGCCAGCAGCCATCAGACCGGGACAGTCAGCTCTGGGGCCAACGTCCTGACTTTC	CASSHQTGTVSSGANVLTF
TRBV27	few	TRBD2	TRBJ2-7	TGTGCCAGCAGTTTTGGGAGGGACCCCTACGAGCAGTACTTC	CASSFGRDPYEQYF
TRBV7-6	NA	TRBD2	TRBJ2-3	TGTGCCAGCAGCTTAGGCGGGGGGGTCACAGATACGCAGTATTTT	CASSLGGGVTDTQYF
TRBV6-6	NA	TRBD1	TRBJ1-2	TGTGCCAGCACCCTCCAGGGGGGGGGCTATGGCTACACCTTC	CASTLQGGGYGYTF
TRBV7-9	few	NA	TRBJ2-7	TGTGCCAGCAGCGCCGCCTACCGGTCCGGCGAGCAGTACTTC	CASSAAYRSGEQYF
TRBV9	NA	NA	TRBJ2-3	TGTGCCAGCAGCGGAGAAGGGGATACGCAGTATTTT	CASSGEGDTQYF
TRBV10-3	NA	TRBD2	TRBJ2-7	TGTGCCATCAGCCCGTCAAGCGGGAGGGCCTCCTACGAGCAGTACTTC	CAISPSSGRASYEQYF
TRBV7-9	NA	NA	TRBJ2-2	TGTGCCAGCAGCTTACCGTGGTCAACGGCCGGGGAGCTGTTTTTT	CASSLPWSTAGELFF
TRBV27	NA	TRBD1	TRBJ2-1	TGTGCCAGCAGTTTCGTGGACAGGTCAGGGGATGAGCAGTTCTTC	CASSFVDRSGDEQFF
TRBV7-9	NA	NA	TRBJ2-3	TGTGCCAGCAGCTTTAGTAGCGCAGATACGCAGTATTTT	CASSFSSADTQYF
TRBV27	NA	NA	TRBJ2-7	TGTGCCAGCAGTACCGACCGGGACAACTACGAGCAGTACTTC	CASSTDRDNYEQYF
TRBV19	NA	NA	TRBJ1-5	TGTGCCAGTAGTGGGGGGGGGACCAATCAGCCCCAGCATTTT	CASSGGGTNQPQHF
TRBV6-4	few	NA	TRBJ2-1	TGTGCCAGCAGAGCAGCCCCCCCGACGGAGGCCGACAATGAGCAGTTCTTC	CASRAAPPTEADNEQFF